The 29 T cell receptor beta chains below all came from one sample that was sequenced in a study of blood T cell repertoires in COVID-19 (dated by TCRdb to about 2020). Library construction relied on the immunoSEQ multiplex PCR assay. The table comes from immuneACCESS by way of TCRdb, which keeps in-frame sequences with V and J called. Part of the clones is missing from these tables; in studies checked, under half for an unresolved V gene and the rest for unknown reasons. The sample table shows 120,000 to 150,000 clones, and under 85% are seen once. Jointly, the top ten make up over 8.5% of the sample. The sample was peripheral blood. The source is a man in his fifties with active or convalescent COVID-19.

This clone was seen only a few times. The V and J genes are TRBV9 and TRBJ1-1, with TRBD1 identical over 9 bases. Germline CDR1 is SGDLS and CDR2 is YYNGEE. V was pared by 0 bases and J by 4 bases, with 7 bases of the junction left unmatched. The CDR3 sequence is 16 residues long. The CDR3 reads CASSVDPLTGGTEAFF. The CDR3 coding sequence is TGTGCCAGCAGCGTAGACCCTTTGACAGGGGGCACTGAAGCTTTCTTT.

This clone was seen more than once but under ten times. The chain joins TRBV28 to TRBJ2-1, with 8 bases aligning to TRBD2. The CDR3 is 16 residues long. The V and J ends lost 1 base and 10 bases, in that order; junction bases with no gene match: 12. Germline V gives CDR1 MDHEN, CDR2 SYDVKM. In DNA, the CDR3 is TGTGCCAGCAGTTTATTGGCGGGAGGCTCACTACGGGAGCAGTTCTTC. Translating gives CASSLLAGGSLREQFF.

The chain has TRBV27 and TRBJ2-6; D not resolved. This CDR3 is built from 14 residues. Germline V gene sequence: CDR1 MNHEY, CDR2 SMNVEV (reference sequence). Trimming took off 3 bases at V and 2 bases at J, with 5 bases between the two ends. Here the CDR3 reads CASSLLAGANVLTF. In nucleotides, the CDR3 is TGTGCCAGCAGTTTGTTAGCTGGGGCCAACGTCCTGACTTTC.

The CDR3 sequence: CASSPRAGGETQYF. The CDR3 DNA is TGTGCCAGCTCACCCCGGGCGGGAGGAGAGACCCAGTACTTC. The V and J genes are TRBV18 and TRBJ2-5, with 8 bases that match TRBD2. V dropped 3 bases and J dropped 4; count of bases not matched to a gene: 4. The CDR3 sequence is 14 residues long. CDR1 is KGHSH, CDR2 LQKENI, per germline.

Only a few counts were recorded for this clone. CDR3 bases: TGTGCCAGCAGGGAAACGGGACAGCCCTACGAGCAGTACTTC. It codes for CASRETGQPYEQYF. The V and J genes are TRBV5-6 and TRBJ2-7; 7 nucleotides agree with TRBD1. Germline CDR1 is SGHDT and CDR2 is YYEEEE. CDR3 length: 14 amino acids. The junction had 7 bases not matched to a gene; V was cut back by 5 bases and J by 2 bases.

In this sample, this clone turned up a few times. This chain uses TRBV12-3 or TRBV12-4 with TRBJ1-1; 7 positions match TRBD1. Trimming at V came to 4 bases and at J to 5 bases, leaving 4 bases not matched to a gene. The CDR3 is made up of 13 amino acids. The CDR3 reads CASSWDRRTEAFF. CDR3 nucleotides: TGTGCCAGCAGTTGGGACAGACGAACTGAAGCTTTCTTT.

Only one count was recorded for this clone. The chain combines TRBV27 with TRBJ2-1, with 12 bases fitting TRBD2. In germline, CDR1 is MNHEY, CDR2 SMNVEV (reference sequence). V shed 0 bases, J shed 4 bases, and the junction held 1 base outside the gene matches. The CDR3 is 16 residues long. CDR3 DNA sequence: TGTGCCAGCAGTTTATCCCTAGCGGGAGGGTACAATGAGCAGTTCTTC. The encoded protein is CASSLSLAGGYNEQFF.

The chain is built from TRBV18 and TRBJ2-2; D not resolved. The CDR3 has 15 amino acids. In germline, CDR1 is KGHSH, CDR2 LQKENI. V was trimmed by 6 bases and J by 2 bases, leaving 13 bases between them. As DNA, the CDR3 is TGTGCCAGCTCCCTCGGCCAGGAAAACACCGGGGAGCTGTTTTTT. It is translated as CASSLGQENTGELFF. The full variable domain, with the rest looked up from reference TRBV18 and TRBJ2-2, is NAGVMQNPRHLVRRRGQEARLRCSPMKGHSHVYWYRQLPEEGLKFMVYLQKENIIDESGMPKERFSAEFPKEGPSILRIQQVVRGDSAAYFCASSLGQENTGELFFGEGSRLTVL.

J is TRBJ1-2 and V is TRBV30; 8 bases fit TRBD1. Germline assignment: CDR1 GTSNPN and CDR2 SVGIG (reference sequence). Trimming at V came to 0 bases and at J to 8 bases, leaving 8 bases not matched to a gene. The CDR3 is 14 residues long. The CDR3 DNA is TGTGCCTGGAGTGTACATGCAGGGGGCGGCGGCTACACCTTC. As protein: CAWSVHAGGGGYTF. The full variable domain, completed using reference TRBV30 and TRBJ1-2, is SQTIHQWPATLVQPVGSPLSLECTVEGTSNPNLYWYRQAAGRGLQLLFYSVGIGQISSEVPQNLSASRPQDRQFILSSKKLLLSDSGFYLCAWSVHAGGGGYTFGSGTRLTVV.

This sequence joins TRBV30 and TRBJ2-2; maybe TRBD2 (5 bases). CDR3 length equals 15 residues. Germline CDR1 and CDR2: GTSNPN and SVGIG (reference sequence). V lost 0 bases, J lost 5 bases, and 13 bases lay in between. This CDR3 reads CAWSVEGRLTGELFF. The DNA for the CDR3 is TGTGCCTGGAGTGTCGAGGGAAGGCTTACCGGGGAGCTGTTTTTT.

The chain uses TRBV19 and TRBJ2-1; 14 bases line up with TRBD2. Germline V gene data show CDR1 as LNHDA and CDR2 as SQIVND (reference sequence). This CDR3 comprises 18 residues. V was clipped by 4 bases and J by 0 bases; unmatched bases: 5. CDR3 in amino acids: CASSKGTSGSSSYNEQFF. The CDR3 nucleotides read TGTGCCAGTAGTAAAGGGACTAGCGGGAGTAGCTCCTACAATGAGCAGTTCTTC.

The chain is built from TRBV18 and TRBJ2-7, with D perhaps TRBD1 (6 bases). V shed 6 bases and J shed 4 bases, with 13 bases lying between them. Germline V gene data show CDR1 as KGHSH and CDR2 as LQKENI. The CDR3 runs to 13 residues. CDR3 DNA: TGTGCCAGCTCTCCCACCCAGGGGTACGAGCAGTACTTC. Amino acid sequence: CASSPTQGYEQYF. The variable domain in full, completed from reference TRBV18 and TRBJ2-7, reads NAGVMQNPRHLVRRRGQEARLRCSPMKGHSHVYWYRQLPEEGLKFMVYLQKENIIDESGMPKERFSAEFPKEGPSILRIQQVVRGDSAAYFCASSPTQGYEQYFGPGTRLTVT.

The chain combines TRBV2 with TRBJ2-3; tentative D call: TRBD2 (6 bases). The CDR3 is 14 amino acids. Germline-derived CDR1 and CDR2 are SNHLY and FYNNEI. Trimming removed 4 bases at V and 0 bases at J, with 8 bases between. CDR3 protein: CASSAGTSTDTQYF. The CDR3 DNA follows: TGTGCCAGCAGTGCCGGGACTAGCACAGATACGCAGTATTTT.

The V and J genes are TRBV3-1 (or the pseudogene TRBV3-2) and TRBJ2-5; 8 bases agree with TRBD2. The length of the CDR3 is 14 residues. V lost 2 bases, J lost 13 bases, and 12 bases stayed unmatched. The germline V gene has CDR1 LGHDT and CDR2 YNNKEL (reference sequence). CDR3 amino acids: CASSQRLATSIWYF. The CDR3 DNA sequence: TGTGCCAGCAGCCAAAGACTAGCGACCAGTATTTGGTACTTC.

The V and J genes are TRBV28 and TRBJ2-5; a weak D match, TRBD1 (5 bases). The CDR3 spans 15 residues. Trimming left V 4 bases short and J 2 bases short, with 14 bases between. Germline V gene lookup returns CDR1 MDHEN and CDR2 SYDVKM. In DNA, the CDR3 is TGTGCCAGCAGTTGGTTAGGGGTTGGGCAAGAGACCCAGTACTTC. It codes for CASSWLGVGQETQYF.

This CDR3 is CASSAGLVNTEAFF. In DNA form, the CDR3 reads TGTGCCAGCAGTGCAGGGCTGGTGAACACTGAAGCTTTCTTT. V gene TRBV2 combines with J gene TRBJ1-1, with D possibly matching TRBD1 (5 bases). V shed 4 bases and J shed 0 bases, with 9 bases lying between them. Germline-derived CDR1 and CDR2 are SNHLY and FYNNEI. The CDR3 length is 14 residues.

The rearrangement joins TRBV27 to TRBJ2-5, with TRBD1 as a possible D gene (6 bases). V was cut by 8 bases and J by 3 bases, with 16 bases left in between. The CDR3 length is 14 residues. Germline-derived CDR1 and CDR2 are MNHEY and SMNVEV (reference sequence). CDR3 coding DNA: TGTGCCAGCGGATATACAGGGTTGGAAGAGACCCAGTACTTC. Protein sequence: CASGYTGLEETQYF.

The chain joins TRBV4-1 to TRBJ2-6; D unclear. Germline V lookup: CDR1 MGHRA, CDR2 YSYEKL. The CDR3 has 14 residues. V shed 3 bases and J shed 0 bases, with 3 bases lying between them. Here the CDR3 reads CASSHSSGANVLTF. CDR3 nucleotides: TGCGCCAGCAGCCATAGCTCTGGGGCCAACGTCCTGACTTTC.

The chain recombines TRBV9 with TRBJ2-5; D might be TRBD2 (6 bases). V was trimmed by 3 bases and J by 4 bases, leaving 16 bases between them. The germline V gene has CDR1 SGDLS and CDR2 YYNGEE. The CDR3 runs to 15 residues. DNA for the CDR3: TGTGCCAGCAGCGCGACTAGGGTCGATGGAGAGACCCAGTACTTC. Its translation is CASSATRVDGETQYF.

This sequence joins TRBV27 and TRBJ2-2; 10 bases are a match to TRBD2. V lost 2 bases to trimming and J lost 0 bases; unmatched junction nucleotides: 0. The CDR3 contains 16 residues. CDR1 is MNHEY and CDR2 is SMNVEV in the germline V gene (reference sequence). In DNA form, the CDR3 reads TGTGCCAGCAGTTTAGGACTAGCGGCGAACACCGGGGAGCTGTTTTTT. Residues: CASSLGLAANTGELFF.

This clone was detected once. Within the sample, other DNA sequences also encode this same CDR3. V is TRBV28 and J is TRBJ1-6; D gene unclear. Per germline, CDR1 MDHEN and CDR2 SYDVKM. The V and J ends lost 3 bases and 4 bases respectively, with 7 bases between them. This CDR3 has 14 amino acids. This chain's CDR3 is CASSLSHYNSPLHF. In DNA, the CDR3 is TGTGCCAGCAGTTTGTCACATTATAATTCACCCCTCCACTTT.

To note about this clone: This sample also contains other DNA sequences that code for the same CDR3. This sequence joins TRBV28 and TRBJ1-2, with D uncertain. The germline V gene has CDR1 MDHEN and CDR2 SYDVKM. This CDR3 region has 12 residues. Trimming removed 6 bases at V and 1 base at J, with 6 bases between. The chain's CDR3 is CASSSGNYGYTF. Here the CDR3 DNA reads TGTGCCAGCAGCAGCGGTAACTATGGCTACACCTTC.

The chain carries TRBV6-5 and TRBJ2-1; 10 bases line up with TRBD2. Germline CDR1 MNHEY, CDR2 SVGAGI. V lost 4 bases to trimming and J lost 8 bases; unmatched junction nucleotides: 11. This CDR3 has 16 residues. In DNA, the CDR3 is TGTGCCAGCAGTTGGCTAGCGGGAGAAGGAGGGCATGAGCAGTTCTTC. Translating it yields CASSWLAGEGGHEQFF.

The V and J genes are TRBV6-1 and TRBJ2-1, with 9 bases fitting TRBD1. The CDR3 runs to 12 residues. Per the germline V gene, CDR1 is MNHNS and CDR2 is SASEGT. J lost 14 bases, V lost 5 bases, and 7 bases had no gene match. CDR3: CASSITRDREFF. CDR3 nucleotides: TGTGCCAGCAGTATTACCCGGGACAGGGAGTTCTTC.

The chain recombines TRBV15 with TRBJ2-3, with a possible D match to TRBD2 (5 bases). CDR3 length equals 16 residues. Trimming took 0 bases from V and 5 from J, leaving 15 bases between them. From germline, CDR1 is LNHNV and CDR2 YYDKDF (reference sequence). This CDR3 is CATSREVGVRRDTQYF. In DNA form, the CDR3 reads TGTGCCACCAGCAGAGAGGTGGGAGTAAGGAGAGATACGCAGTATTTT.

The chain combines TRBV5-1 with TRBJ1-2, with 7 bases identical to TRBD1. This CDR3 has 14 amino acids. V was pared by 0 bases and J by 6 bases, with 5 bases of the junction left unmatched. CDR1 is SGHRS and CDR2 is YFSETQ in the germline V gene. CDR3 DNA sequence: TGCGCCAGCAGCTTGGACAGGGGAGGAGATGGCTACACCTTC. Amino acid sequence: CASSLDRGGDGYTF.

The rearrangement uses TRBV18 and TRBJ2-5; tentatively, D is TRBD1 (6 bases). Germline values: CDR1 KGHSH, CDR2 LQKENI. The germline V and J ends were trimmed by 1 base and 4 bases, with 13 bases remaining between them. This CDR3 is 15 amino acids long. In DNA form, the CDR3 reads TGTGCCAGCTCACCACGCAACCGAGGGGGAGAGACCCAGTACTTC. Amino acid sequence: CASSPRNRGGETQYF.

The table lists this clone with a few counts. The chain recombines TRBV6-2 or TRBV6-3 with TRBJ1-2; D ambiguous. The CDR3 runs to 13 residues. Germline values: CDR1 MNHEY, CDR2 SVGEGT. V gave up 4 bases and J gave up 8 bases, with 14 bases separating them. CDR3 residues: CASSSGLTDGYTF. In DNA, the CDR3 is TGTGCCAGCAGTTCGGGGTTGACGGACGGCTACACCTTC.

V gene TRBV10-3 combines with J gene TRBJ1-2; 12 positions agree with TRBD1. The CDR3 loop spans 17 amino acids. Germline CDR1 reads ENHRY; CDR2 reads SYGVKD. The V segment lost 4 bases and the J segment 0 bases; nucleotides outside the gene matches: 6. CDR3 nucleotides: TGTGCCATCAGTGCTCGGGACAGGGGGCGAGCTAACTATGGCTACACCTTC. Translated: CAISARDRGRANYGYTF.